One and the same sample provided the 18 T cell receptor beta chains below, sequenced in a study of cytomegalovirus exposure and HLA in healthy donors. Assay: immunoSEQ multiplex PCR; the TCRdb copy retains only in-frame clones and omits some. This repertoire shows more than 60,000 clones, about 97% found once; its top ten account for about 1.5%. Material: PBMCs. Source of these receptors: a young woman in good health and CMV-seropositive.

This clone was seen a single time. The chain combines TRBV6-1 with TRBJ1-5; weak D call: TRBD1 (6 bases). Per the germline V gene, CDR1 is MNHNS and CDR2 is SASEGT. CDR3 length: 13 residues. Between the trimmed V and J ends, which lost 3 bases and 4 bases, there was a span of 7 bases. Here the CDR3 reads CASSDRGNQPQHF. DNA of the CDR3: TGTGCCAGCAGTGACAGGGGAAATCAGCCCCAGCATTTT.

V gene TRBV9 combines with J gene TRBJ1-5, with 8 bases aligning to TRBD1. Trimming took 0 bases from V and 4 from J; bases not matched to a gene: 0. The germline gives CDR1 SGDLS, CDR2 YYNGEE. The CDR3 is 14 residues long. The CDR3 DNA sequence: TGTGCCAGCAGCGTAGGGACAGGGAATCAGCCCCAGCATTTT. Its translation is CASSVGTGNQPQHF.

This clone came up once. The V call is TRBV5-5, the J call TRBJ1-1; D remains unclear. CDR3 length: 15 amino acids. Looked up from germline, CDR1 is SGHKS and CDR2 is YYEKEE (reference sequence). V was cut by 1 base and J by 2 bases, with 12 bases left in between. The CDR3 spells CASSLITPGNTEAFF. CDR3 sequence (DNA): TGTGCCAGCAGCTTGATTACTCCAGGCAACACTGAAGCTTTCTTT.

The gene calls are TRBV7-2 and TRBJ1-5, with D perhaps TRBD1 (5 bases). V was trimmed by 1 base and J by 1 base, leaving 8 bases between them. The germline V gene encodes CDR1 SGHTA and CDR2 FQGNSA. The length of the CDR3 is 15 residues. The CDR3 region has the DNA TGTGCCAGCAGCTTAGACGGGGGAAGCAATCAGCCCCAGCATTTT. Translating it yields CASSLDGGSNQPQHF. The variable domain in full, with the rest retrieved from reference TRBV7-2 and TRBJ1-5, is GAGVSQSPSNKVTEKGKDVELRCDPISGHTALYWYRQSLGQGLEFLIYFQGNSAPDKSGLPSDRFSAERTGGSVSTLTIQRTQQEDSAVYLCASSLDGGSNQPQHFGDGTRLSIL.

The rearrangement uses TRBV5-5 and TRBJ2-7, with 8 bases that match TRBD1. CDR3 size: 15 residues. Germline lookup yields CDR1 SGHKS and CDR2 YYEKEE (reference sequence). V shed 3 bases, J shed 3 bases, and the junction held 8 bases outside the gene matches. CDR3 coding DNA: TGTGCCAGCAGCTCCGGACAGGGAAGGAACTACGAGCAGTACTTC. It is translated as CASSSGQGRNYEQYF.

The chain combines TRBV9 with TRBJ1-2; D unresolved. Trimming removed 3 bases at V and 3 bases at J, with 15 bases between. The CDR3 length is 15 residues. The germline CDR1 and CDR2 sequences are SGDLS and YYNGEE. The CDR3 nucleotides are TGTGCCAGCAGCGAAACACAGAGTGGTGACTATGGCTACACCTTC. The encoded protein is CASSETQSGDYGYTF.

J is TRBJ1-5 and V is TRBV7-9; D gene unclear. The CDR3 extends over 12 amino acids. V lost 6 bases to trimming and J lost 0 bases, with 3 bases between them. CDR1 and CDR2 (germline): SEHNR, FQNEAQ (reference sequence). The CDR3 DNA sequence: TGTGCCAGCAGTTATAGCAATCAGCCCCAGCATTTT. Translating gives CASSYSNQPQHF.

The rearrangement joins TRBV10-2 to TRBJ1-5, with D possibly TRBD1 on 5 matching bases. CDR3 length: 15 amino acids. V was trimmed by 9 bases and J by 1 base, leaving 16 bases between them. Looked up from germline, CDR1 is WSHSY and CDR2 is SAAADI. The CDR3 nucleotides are TGCGCCAGTCGTGCCGGACACTTCAGCAATCAGCCCCAGCATTTT. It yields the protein CASRAGHFSNQPQHF.

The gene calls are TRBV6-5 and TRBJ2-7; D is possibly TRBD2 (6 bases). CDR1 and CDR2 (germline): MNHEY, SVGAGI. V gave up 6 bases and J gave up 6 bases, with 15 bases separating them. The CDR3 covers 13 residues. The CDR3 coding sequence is TGTGCCAGCAGGAACTCGACTAGACCCGAGCAGTACTTC. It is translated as CASRNSTRPEQYF.

In DNA, the CDR3 is TGTGCCAGCAGCCCGGAGGGGACGGTCTTCAATGAGCAGTTCTTC. It specifies CASSPEGTVFNEQFF. The gene calls are TRBV7-3 and TRBJ2-1; TRBD2 is a possible D gene (6 bases). In germline, CDR1 is SGHTA, CDR2 FQGTGA. The CDR3 contains 15 residues. V was cut by 5 bases and J by 6 bases, with 17 bases left in between.

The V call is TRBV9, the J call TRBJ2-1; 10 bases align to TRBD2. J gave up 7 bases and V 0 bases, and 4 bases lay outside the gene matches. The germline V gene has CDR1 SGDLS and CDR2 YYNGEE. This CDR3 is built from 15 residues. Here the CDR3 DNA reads TGTGCCAGCAGCGTAGAAGCGGGAGGGTGGAATGAGCAGTTCTTC. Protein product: CASSVEAGGWNEQFF.

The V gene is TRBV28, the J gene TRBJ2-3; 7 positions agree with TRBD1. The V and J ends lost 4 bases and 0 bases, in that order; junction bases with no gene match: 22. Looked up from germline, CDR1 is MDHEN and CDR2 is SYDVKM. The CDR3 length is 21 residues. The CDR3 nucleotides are TGTGCCAGCAGTTCTTTTCAGTTCTCGCTACTTGGACAGGCCAGCACAGATACGCAGTATTTT. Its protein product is CASSSFQFSLLGQASTDTQYF.

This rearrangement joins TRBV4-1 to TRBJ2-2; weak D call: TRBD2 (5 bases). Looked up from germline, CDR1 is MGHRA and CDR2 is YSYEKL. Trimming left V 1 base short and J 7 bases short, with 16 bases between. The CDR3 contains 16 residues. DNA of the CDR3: TGCGCCAGCAGCCAAGCCCCGGGGAGCAATAACGGGGAGCTGTTTTTT. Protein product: CASSQAPGSNNGELFF.

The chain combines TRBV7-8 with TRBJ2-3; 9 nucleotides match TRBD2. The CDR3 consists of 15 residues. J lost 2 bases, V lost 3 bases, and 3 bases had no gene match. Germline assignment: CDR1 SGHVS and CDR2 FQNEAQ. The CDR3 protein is CASSLTSGTTDTQYF. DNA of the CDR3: TGTGCCAGCAGCTTGACTAGCGGCACCACAGATACGCAGTATTTT.

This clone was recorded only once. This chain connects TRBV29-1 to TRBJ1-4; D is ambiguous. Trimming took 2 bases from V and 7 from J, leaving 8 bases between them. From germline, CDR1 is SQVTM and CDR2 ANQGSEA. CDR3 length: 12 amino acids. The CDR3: CSVEIAPEKLFF. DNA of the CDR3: TGCAGCGTTGAAATAGCCCCTGAAAAACTGTTTTTT.

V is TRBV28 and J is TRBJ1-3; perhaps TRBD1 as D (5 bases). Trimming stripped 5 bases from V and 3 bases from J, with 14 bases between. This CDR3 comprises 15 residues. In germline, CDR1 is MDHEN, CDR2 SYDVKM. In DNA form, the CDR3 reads TGTGCCAGCAGTCACGGGGACTTACGTGGAAACACCATATATTTT. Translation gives CASSHGDLRGNTIYF.

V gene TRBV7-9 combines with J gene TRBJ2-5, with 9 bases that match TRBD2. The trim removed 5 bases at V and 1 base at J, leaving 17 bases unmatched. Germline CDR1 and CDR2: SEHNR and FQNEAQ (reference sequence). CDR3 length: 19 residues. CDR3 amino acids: CASSPPLRQAGGSQETQYF. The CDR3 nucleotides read TGTGCCAGCAGCCCCCCCCTTCGTCAAGCGGGAGGCTCCCAAGAGACCCAGTACTTC. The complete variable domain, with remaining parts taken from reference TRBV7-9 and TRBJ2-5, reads DTGVSQNPRHKITKRGQNVTFRCDPISEHNRLYWYRQTLGQGPEFLTYFQNEAQLEKSRLLSDRFSAERPKGSFSTLEIQRTEQGDSAMYLCASSPPLRQAGGSQETQYFGPGTRLLVL.

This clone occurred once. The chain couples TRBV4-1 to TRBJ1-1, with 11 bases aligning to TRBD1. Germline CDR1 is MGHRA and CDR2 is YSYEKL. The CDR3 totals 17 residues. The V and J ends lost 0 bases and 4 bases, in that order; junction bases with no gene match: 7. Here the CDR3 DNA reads TGCGCCAGCAGCCAAGAAGGGACAGGGGGATTCTTCACTGAAGCTTTCTTT. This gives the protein CASSQEGTGGFFTEAFF.